What follows are 25 T cell receptor beta chains derived from one specimen sequenced in a study of CD8+ T cells in alopecia areata. RNA extraction was followed by reverse transcription into cDNA, which acted as the sequencing template. Sequenced by immunoSEQ multiplex PCR; TCRdb stores in-frame clones only, minus some. In total the sample includes approximately 110,000 clones, none of them seen once. The sample was lesional skin. These TCRs come from a C3H/HeJ mouse with alopecia areata. Mouse MHC haplotype: H2-k.

About this clone itself: Genes here carry mouse names. The read terminates 4 residues before the CDR3 end, so the remaining end is supplied by the germline J gene. J is TRBJ2-1 and V is TRBV13-2, with TRBD2 matching 10 bases. V lost 0 bases and J lost 6; bases outside the gene matches: 3. Germline assignment: CDR1 NNHNN and CDR2 SYGAGS (reference sequence). The CDR3 length is 15 residues. The sequenced CDR3 bases are TGTGCCAGCGGTGATGCCCTGGGGGGGCGTGCT. Translating it yields CASGDALGGRA. The complete CDR3 reads CASGDALGGRAEQFF.

As regards this clone: The genes and germline here are from mouse. CDR3: CTCSASGDNPNERLFF. CDR3 DNA, as far as it was read: TGCACCTGCAGTGCATCGGGGGACAACCCCAACGAA. This chain connects TRBV1 to TRBJ1-4, with D maybe TRBD1 (6 bases). The read finishes 4 residues shy of the CDR3 end, and the germline J gene is used to complete it. CDR3 length equals 16 residues. CDR1 is NSQYPW and CDR2 is LRSPGD in the germline V gene (reference sequence). The V end lost 2 bases, the J end lost 3 bases, and 13 bases lay between the germline ends.

Remarks on this clone: All gene names here are mouse names. Sequencing ends 4 residues short of the CDR3 end; the germline J gene provides the rest. J is TRBJ2-7 and V is TRBV17; 10 nucleotides align to TRBD2. The CDR3 totals 14 residues. Germline V lookup: CDR1 MNHDT, CDR2 YYDKIL. With V trimmed by 4 bases and J by 3 bases, 3 bases remained unmatched. CDR3 region: CASSNGLGVYEQYF. The DNA read from the CDR3 is TGTGCTAGCAGTAACGGACTGGGGGTCTAT.

About this clone itself: Gene labels here are mouse ones. The read ends 4 residues before the CDR3 terminus; that terminus is restored from the germline J gene. V and J are TRBV13-3 and TRBJ1-4; D may be TRBD1 (6 bases). V was cut by 5 bases and J by 0 bases, with 11 bases left in between. This CDR3 has 15 residues. Germline V gene sequence: CDR1 NNHDY, CDR2 SYVADS. The sequenced CDR3 bases are TGTGCCAGCAGCAAACAGGGAGTTTCCAACGAA. This translates into CASSKQGVSNE. The CDR3 reads in full as CASSKQGVSNERLFF.

Of note for this clone: Gene names are the mouse ones. The read finishes 4 residues shy of the CDR3 end, and the germline J gene is used to complete it. Within the sample, other DNA sequences also encode this same CDR3. The chain carries TRBV13-1 and TRBJ1-4; 7 bases line up with TRBD1. Germline CDR1 NSHNY, CDR2 SYGAGN. Trimming removed 0 bases from V and 2 bases from J; junction bases left unmatched: 1. The CDR3 is 15 amino acids. The CDR3 DNA, read in part, is TGTGCCAGCAGTGATGGACAGGGCTCCAACGAA. Its translation: CASSDGQGSNE. Given in full, the CDR3 is CASSDGQGSNERLFF.

This clone was counted a few times. The gene names given are mouse names. The sequence runs out 4 residues before the end of the CDR3; the remainder is reconstructed from the germline J gene. The chain uses TRBV17 and TRBJ2-7, with 8 bases matching TRBD2. With V trimmed by 3 bases and J by 0 bases, 4 bases remained unmatched. Germline CDR1 reads MNHDT; CDR2 reads YYDKIL. This CDR3 spans 15 amino acids. The part of the CDR3 DNA that was read is TGTGCTAGCAGTAGTATGGGGGGGAGCTCCTAT. Translation gives CASSSMGGSSY. The complete CDR3 reads CASSSMGGSSYEQYF.

This clone was detected only a few times. The gene names given are mouse names. The observed sequence ends 4 residues before the CDR3 terminus, with the missing tail filled in from the germline J gene. The gene calls are TRBV13-3 and TRBJ1-1; 12 bases map to TRBD1. Germline values: CDR1 NNHDY, CDR2 SYVADS. The length of the CDR3 is 16 residues. The CDR3 loop reads CASSDPRDRGRPEVFF. The sequenced CDR3 bases are TGTGCCAGCAGCGACCCTCGGGACAGGGGGCGCCCA.

This clone was picked up a small number of times. Germline and genes here are mouse. The read stops 4 residues short of the end of the CDR3; the missing end is completed from the germline J gene. The chain is built from TRBV13-3 and TRBJ2-1; 10 bases line up with TRBD1. The CDR3 covers 14 residues. The trim removed 4 bases at V and 6 bases at J, leaving 4 bases unmatched. Germline assignment: CDR1 NNHDY and CDR2 SYVADS. CDR3 DNA (partial): TGTGCCAGCAGTCCGACAGGGGGCCTTGCT. It encodes CASSPTGGLA. The full-length CDR3 reads as CASSPTGGLAEQFF.

For this clone: All gene names here are mouse names. The CDR3 goes on 4 residues after the read ends, and that part is filled in from the germline J gene. The V gene is TRBV1, the J gene TRBJ2-1; 7 nucleotides align to TRBD1. This CDR3 has 14 residues. CDR1 and CDR2 (germline): NSQYPW, LRSPGD (reference sequence). J was trimmed by 4 bases and V by 7 bases; bases with no gene match: 7. The part of the CDR3 DNA that was read is TGCACCTGCACCCTCCCGGGACAGTATGCT. Residues: CTCTLPGQYA. The whole CDR3 sequence is CTCTLPGQYAEQFF.

This clone was observed a handful of times. The gene symbols are mouse symbols. The read gets to within 4 residues of the CDR3 end, and the germline J gene fills in the rest. The rearrangement uses TRBV13-3 and TRBJ2-7; TRBD2 might be the D (6 bases). The germline V and J ends were trimmed by 3 bases and 0 bases, with 10 bases remaining between them. This CDR3 has 14 amino acids. The germline V gene has CDR1 NNHDY and CDR2 SYVADS. The covered CDR3 bases are TGTGCCAGCAGTGCCTCTGGGGTCTCCTAT. Its protein is CASSASGVSY. The whole CDR3 protein is CASSASGVSYEQYF.

A few counts support this clone. Mouse germline and gene names are used. The read terminates 4 residues before the CDR3 end, so the remaining end is supplied by the germline J gene. V gene TRBV13-3 combines with J gene TRBJ2-5, with D unclear. Germline CDR1 reads NNHDY; CDR2 reads SYVADS. V was cut by 1 base and J by 0 bases, with 9 bases left in between. This CDR3 is 15 amino acids long. CDR3 DNA (partial): TGTGCCAGCAGTGATCCGTCCAATAACCAAGAC. This codes for CASSDPSNNQD. The entire CDR3 protein reads CASSDPSNNQDTQYF.

Only a few counts were recorded for this clone. Genes and germline are mouse. The read terminates 4 residues ahead of where the CDR3 ends, so the germline J gene completes it. The chain uses TRBV13-3 and TRBJ2-2; 10 positions agree with TRBD2. The V segment lost 1 base and the J segment 2 bases; nucleotides outside the gene matches: 2. Per the germline V gene, CDR1 is NNHDY and CDR2 is SYVADS. The CDR3 extends over 16 amino acids. The DNA read from the CDR3 is TGTGCCAGCAGTGATTTGGACTGGGGGAACACCGGG. It encodes CASSDLDWGNTG. The CDR3 in full is CASSDLDWGNTGQLYF.

This clone appeared a few times. Mouse germline and gene names are used. The missing CDR3 end, 4 residues past where the read stops, is filled in from the germline J gene. The chain couples TRBV1 to TRBJ2-1, with TRBD2 matching over 11 bases. V lost 1 base, J lost 3 bases, and 2 bases stayed unmatched. The length of the CDR3 is 16 residues. The germline V gene encodes CDR1 NSQYPW and CDR2 LRSPGD (reference sequence). The CDR3 protein is CTCSAADWGGYAEQFF. CDR3 DNA, as far as it was read: TGCACCTGCAGTGCAGCTGACTGGGGGGGCTATGCT.

This clone was detected ten times or more. These gene names are mouse names. Sequencing ends 4 residues short of the CDR3 end; the germline J gene provides the rest. The rearrangement links TRBV13-3 to TRBJ2-2, with TRBD1 matching over 7 bases. The CDR3 runs 14 residues. CDR1 is NNHDY and CDR2 is SYVADS in the germline V gene. Trimming at V came to 5 bases and at J to 1 base, leaving 2 bases not matched to a gene. The CDR3 is CASSHRGNTGQLYF. Partial CDR3 DNA: TGTGCCAGCAGCCACAGGGGAAACACCGGG.

A word on this clone: Gene names and germline refer to mouse. The CDR3 end falls 4 residues outside the read, so it is completed with the germline J gene. The V call is TRBV13-3, the J call TRBJ2-4; maybe TRBD1 (6 bases). Between the trimmed V and J ends, which lost 5 bases and 0 bases, there was a span of 13 bases. Per germline, CDR1 NNHDY and CDR2 SYVADS. The CDR3 totals 15 residues. The CDR3 reads CASSVPGQSQNTLYF. The sequenced CDR3 bases are TGTGCCAGCAGCGTCCCGGGACAAAGTCAAAAC.

The sample holds a few counts of this clone. The genes and germline here are from mouse. The observed sequence ends 4 residues before the CDR3 terminus, with the missing tail filled in from the germline J gene. V usage is TRBV1 and J usage is TRBJ2-2; 10 bases map to TRBD1. The CDR3 has 17 amino acids. V lost 0 bases, J lost 3 bases, and 4 bases stayed unmatched. Germline-derived CDR1 and CDR2 are NSQYPW and LRSPGD (reference sequence). The CDR3 DNA, read in part, is TGCACCTGCAGTGCAGATAAGGGGACAGGGGACACCGGG. Its translation: CTCSADKGTGDTG. The entire CDR3 is CTCSADKGTGDTGQLYF.

This clone was seen only a few times. A much bigger clone sits one base away, suggesting this may be a read error. Mouse names are used for the genes. The sequence runs out 4 residues before the end of the CDR3; the remainder is reconstructed from the germline J gene. The V and J genes are TRBV19 and TRBJ1-4, with a tentative D call TRBD1 (6 bases). The CDR3 totals 13 residues. Trimming stripped 4 bases from V and 3 bases from J, with 7 bases between. Germline-derived CDR1 and CDR2 are FNHDT and SITEND (reference sequence). Incomplete CDR3 DNA: TGTGCCAGCAGTGGGGGGCCCAACGAA. It codes for CASSGGPNE. The entire CDR3 reads CASSGGPNERLFF. The variable domain in full, completed from reference TRBV19 and TRBJ1-4, reads GGIITQTPKFLIGQEGQKLTLKCQQNFNHDTMYWYRQDSGKGLRLIYYSITENDLQKGDLSEGYDASREKKSSFSLTVTSAQKNEMAVFLCASSGGPNERLFFGHGTKLSVL.

This clone was seen a handful of times. Mouse gene names and germline throughout. Read coverage stops 4 residues before the CDR3 terminus; the germline J gene supplies the remainder. The chain carries TRBV13-3 and TRBJ2-4; D possibly corresponds to TRBD1 (5 bases). Germline V gives CDR1 NNHDY, CDR2 SYVADS. Trimming pared 2 bases from V and 0 bases from J, leaving 10 bases between. CDR3 size: 15 residues. The CDR3 bases that were read are TGTGCCAGCAGTGACAGGGAGGAGAGTCAAAAC. Amino acids: CASSDREESQN. The complete CDR3 sequence is CASSDREESQNTLYF. Variable domain in full (rest from reference TRBV13-3 and TRBJ2-4): EAAVTQSPRSKVAVTGGKVTLSCHQTNNHDYMYWYRQDTGHGLRLIHYSYVADSTEKGDIPDGYKASRPSQENFSLILELASLSQTAVYFCASSDREESQNTLYFGAGTRLSVL.

This clone was observed a handful of times. These gene names are mouse names. With the read ending 4 residues before the CDR3 end, the germline J gene is used to fill in that end. This chain joins TRBV13-2 and TRBJ2-3, with D perhaps matching TRBD1 (5 bases). The CDR3 has 12 amino acids. The germline V and J ends were trimmed by 5 bases and 1 base, with 5 bases remaining between them. From germline, CDR1 is NNHNN and CDR2 SYGAGS (reference sequence). CDR3 sequence: CASGQGAETLYF. CDR3 DNA, as far as it was read: TGTGCCAGCGGACAGGGTGCAGAA.

In this sample, this clone turned up a few times. Gene names and germline refer to mouse. The read terminates 4 residues before the CDR3 end, so the remaining end is supplied by the germline J gene. The V gene is TRBV13-3, the J gene TRBJ2-4; a possible D gene is TRBD1 (5 bases). There are 15 residues in the CDR3. CDR1 and CDR2 from the germline V gene are NNHDY and SYVADS. The ends were cut back, 0 bases at V and 1 base at J, with 9 bases in the middle. The CDR3 loop is CASSDAGHRQNTLYF. The CDR3 bases that were read are TGTGCCAGCAGTGATGCAGGACACCGTCAAAAC.

This clone occurred a few times. Mouse gene names apply. Read sequence stops 4 residues before the CDR3 end, and the germline J gene provides the missing end. V gene TRBV13-1 combines with J gene TRBJ1-1; no clear D. CDR3 size: 13 residues. Trimming removed 2 bases from V and 3 bases from J, with 8 bases in between. In germline, CDR1 is NSHNY, CDR2 SYGAGN. CDR3: CASSEKTYTEVFF. The sequenced part of the CDR3 DNA is TGTGCCAGCAGTGAGAAGACATACACA.

There are a few counts of this clone. Germline and genes here are mouse. The CDR3 extends 4 residues past the end of the read, so its final part is completed from the germline J gene. The chain is built from TRBV13-2 and TRBJ1-1, with 12 bases that match TRBD1. Germline V gene sequence: CDR1 NNHNN, CDR2 SYGAGS (reference sequence). Unmatched junction bases numbered 0, after V lost 2 bases and J lost 1 base. The CDR3 totals 15 residues. Partial CDR3 DNA: TGTGCCAGCGGTGAGGGACAGGGGGCGAACACA. Translated: CASGEGQGANT. The entire CDR3 is CASGEGQGANTEVFF.

The sample holds a few counts of this clone. The genes and germline here are from mouse. The CDR3 end is not reached by the read, which stops 4 residues before it; the germline J gene fills it in. The rearrangement links TRBV12-1 to TRBJ2-7, with 9 bases matching TRBD1. The CDR3 extends over 15 amino acids. Germline CDR1 and CDR2: SGHSN and HYEKVE. V gave up 0 bases and J gave up 3 bases; unmatched junction bases: 5. Partial CDR3 DNA: TGTGCCAGCTCTCTCGAGGGGACAGGGTTCTAT. This sequence encodes CASSLEGTGFY. The CDR3 reads in full as CASSLEGTGFYEQYF.

A few counts support this clone. The genes are named according to mouse. The DNA ends 4 residues before the CDR3 does, and the rest of the CDR3 is filled in from the germline J gene. This chain links TRBV13-2 with TRBJ2-7; 9 bases align to TRBD2. The junction had 2 bases not matched to a gene; V was cut back by 2 bases and J by 2 bases. Looked up from germline, CDR1 is NNHNN and CDR2 is SYGAGS (reference sequence). The CDR3 length is 14 residues. CDR3: CASGDLGGPYEQYF. The sequenced part of the CDR3 DNA is TGTGCCAGCGGTGACTTGGGGGGGCCCTAT.

This clone was found a few times. Mouse names are used for the genes. The read ends 4 residues before the CDR3 terminus; that terminus is restored from the germline J gene. This rearrangement joins TRBV1 to TRBJ2-1, with 14 bases matching TRBD2. Germline V lookup: CDR1 NSQYPW, CDR2 LRSPGD (reference sequence). The CDR3 runs to 16 residues. CDR3 DNA, as far as it was read: TGCACCTGCAGTGCAGAAGGGGACTGGGGGGGCGCT. Its protein is CTCSAEGDWGGA. The entire CDR3 protein is CTCSAEGDWGGAEQFF.